The 23 T cell receptor beta chains reported below all come from one sample, sequenced in a study of T-cell reconstitution after alpha-beta-depleted transplantation in children. The TCRbeta library was prepared with unique molecular identifiers. TCRdb used MiXCR to reprocess the PCR reads, holding one entry per CDR3 protein. The sample consists of hundreds of thousands of distinct CDR3 sequences, approximately 12% of them appearing once. The sequences come from PBMCs, mostly from graft donor cells, collected 360 days after TCRalphabeta/CD19-depleted stem cell transplant. Every receptor here comes from a male patient younger than 18 who had a stem cell transplant for acute myeloid leukemia, so the T cells may come from the graft donor.

In DNA form, the CDR3 reads TGTGCCAGCAGTACCAGGGGGGGACTCACAGATACGCAGTATTTT. The encoded protein is CASSTRGGLTDTQYF. The chain recombines TRBV14 with TRBJ2-3; tentatively, D is TRBD1 or TRBD2 (7 bases each). The CDR3 length is 15 residues. Trimming stripped 6 bases from V and 2 bases from J, with 15 bases between. Germline CDR1 is SGHDN and CDR2 is FVKESK.

This clonotype has a count of ten or more. The V call is TRBV28, the J call TRBJ2-3; D possibly corresponds to TRBD2 (5 bases). There are 16 residues in the CDR3. V lost 1 base and J lost 2, with 13 bases in between. The germline gives CDR1 MDHEN, CDR2 SYDVKM. CDR3 bases: TGTGCCAGCAGTTTATTTCGGCTAGCCCTCACAGATACGCAGTATTTT. This gives the protein CASSLFRLALTDTQYF.

There are many counts of this clonotype. Mismatch with germline at one junction end may stem from a read error. The chain is built from TRBV5-1 and TRBJ2-5; 7 bases are a match to TRBD1. The CDR3 consists of 13 residues. CDR1 and CDR2 (germline): SGHRS, YFSETQ. The CDR3 region has the DNA TGTGCCAGCAGTTCCAGGGGGCAAGAGACCCAGTACTTC. Its translation is CASSSRGQETQYF.

This chain joins TRBV28 and TRBJ2-7, with TRBD1 identical over 11 bases. Germline-derived CDR1 and CDR2 are MDHEN and SYDVKM. Losses at the gene ends were 6 bases for V and 5 bases for J; bases not matched to a gene: 3. The CDR3 runs 13 residues. DNA for the CDR3: TGTGCCAGCAGACGGACAGGGGGCCACGAGCAGTACTTC. Translation: CASRRTGGHEQYF.

This clonotype was seen a few times. The chain has TRBV20-1 and TRBJ2-7; 8 positions agree with TRBD1. The CDR3 contains 14 residues. The ends lost 1 base at V and 2 bases at J; junction bases unmatched: 4. Germline V gene lookup returns CDR1 DFQATT and CDR2 SNEGSKA (reference sequence). The CDR3 coding sequence is TGCAGTGCTAGAGGACAGGGGTTAACCTACGAGCAGTACTTC. Translated: CSARGQGLTYEQYF.

The CDR3 loop reads CSVKPGLSYNEQFF. CDR3 nucleotide sequence: TGCAGTGTCAAGCCGGGACTTTCTTACAATGAGCAGTTCTTC. V and J are TRBV20-1 and TRBJ2-1, with D possibly being TRBD2 (6 bases). The CDR3 length is 14 residues. With 7 bases removed from V and 4 bases from J, the gap between germline ends came to 17 bases. Per the germline V gene, CDR1 is DFQATT and CDR2 is SNEGSKA (reference sequence).

This clonotype was counted a few times. The genes are TRBV12-3 or TRBV12-4 and TRBJ2-1; the D is unclear. V was pared by 5 bases and J by 0 bases, with 5 bases between. The CDR3 spans 13 residues. The DNA for the CDR3 is TGTGCCAGCAGTCCCGACTCCTACAATGAGCAGTTCTTC. Amino acid sequence: CASSPDSYNEQFF.

Only a few counts were recorded for this clonotype. The chain carries TRBV20-1 and TRBJ2-7; TRBD2 matches at 13 bases. CDR1 and CDR2 (germline): DFQATT, SNEGSKA (reference sequence). The CDR3 is 14 amino acids. Losses at the gene ends were 5 bases for V and 7 bases for J; bases not matched to a gene: 8. CDR3 amino acids: CSAPGLAGVGEQYF. In DNA form, the CDR3 reads TGCAGTGCTCCCGGACTAGCGGGAGTTGGGGAGCAGTACTTC.

Many counts were recorded for this clonotype. This chain uses TRBV28 with TRBJ2-7, with TRBD2 matching over 8 bases. The length of the CDR3 is 16 residues. Germline assignment: CDR1 MDHEN and CDR2 SYDVKM. V shed 3 bases and J 3 bases; nucleotides not matched to a gene: 10. CDR3 nucleotide sequence: TGTGCCAGCAGTTTCTCGCTTCGCGGGACTAGCTACGAGCAGTACTTC. The encoded protein is CASSFSLRGTSYEQYF.

This clonotype occurred many times. In nucleotides, the CDR3 is TGTGCCATCACCAGACAGGGGGCTGGCGGGGAGCTGTTTTTT. This codes for CAITRQGAGGELFF. This chain connects TRBV10-3 to TRBJ2-2; 10 bases agree with TRBD1. Losses at the gene ends were 7 bases for V and 7 bases for J; bases not matched to a gene: 6. The germline V gene encodes CDR1 ENHRY and CDR2 SYGVKD. The CDR3 totals 14 residues.

This clonotype appeared many times. V gene TRBV29-1 combines with J gene TRBJ2-7; no definite D call. V shed 5 bases and J shed 2 bases, with 13 bases lying between them. Germline CDR1 reads SQVTM; CDR2 reads ANQGSEA. This CDR3 is built from 13 residues. CDR3 residues: CSVLQGFTYEQYF. CDR3 coding DNA: TGCAGCGTTTTGCAAGGTTTTACCTACGAGCAGTACTTC.

As regards this clonotype: This may be a read error, as it is one base from a much larger clone. The conserved final phenylalanine or tryptophan is absent from the CDR3, which likely points to a read error. The CDR3: CASSLGQGTGYTC. The CDR3 DNA is TGTGCCAGCAGTTTGGGACAGGGCACTGGCTACACCTGC. The chain couples TRBV28 to TRBJ1-2; 9 bases are a match to TRBD1. The junction had 3 bases not matched to a gene; V was cut back by 3 bases and J by 7 bases. The germline V gene has CDR1 MDHEN and CDR2 SYDVKM. The CDR3 is made up of 13 amino acids.

The chain carries TRBV7-3 and TRBJ2-5; TRBD2 matches at 9 bases. Looked up from germline, CDR1 is SGHTA and CDR2 is FQGTGA. This CDR3 spans 15 amino acids. V lost 5 bases to trimming and J lost 5 bases; unmatched junction nucleotides: 9. Here the CDR3 DNA reads TGTGCCAGCAGCCAAGGTTTGACTAGCGGCGAGACCCAGTACTTC. This sequence encodes CASSQGLTSGETQYF.

This clonotype was seen at least ten times. This chain joins TRBV20-1 and TRBJ2-7; 16 bases agree with TRBD2. The V gene end was trimmed by 4 bases and the J gene end by 2 bases; junction bases not matched to a gene: 2. Looked up from germline, CDR1 is DFQATT and CDR2 is SNEGSKA (reference sequence). There are 15 residues in the CDR3. For the CDR3, the DNA is TGCAGTGCTATGGGGACTAGCGGGAGGGCCTACGAGCAGTACTTC. This codes for CSAMGTSGRAYEQYF.

This clonotype was picked up a small number of times. The chain is built from TRBV28 and TRBJ2-1; 14 bases match TRBD2. Germline CDR1 MDHEN, CDR2 SYDVKM. V gave up 6 bases and J gave up 12 bases; unmatched junction bases: 10. This CDR3 contains 15 residues. The CDR3 sequence is CASSGTSGSWGGQFF. In DNA form, the CDR3 reads TGTGCCAGCAGCGGGACTAGCGGGAGTTGGGGTGGGCAGTTCTTC.

About this clonotype: A much larger clone differs by one base, so this may be a read error. V gene TRBV29-1 combines with J gene TRBJ2-5; 7 bases are a match to TRBD2. The CDR3 length is 12 residues. Trimming removed 7 bases from V and 2 bases from J; junction bases left unmatched: 4. CDR1 SQVTM and CDR2 ANQGSEA come from the germline V gene. CDR3 nucleotides: TGCAGCGCCGGGACTACTCAAGAGACCCAGTACTTC. Its translation: CSAGTTQETQYF.

This clonotype was recorded at least ten times. The chain combines TRBV4-3 with TRBJ2-7; possibly TRBD2 for D (6 bases). Per germline, CDR1 LGHNA and CDR2 YSLEER. This CDR3 has 14 amino acids. The V gene lost 2 bases and the J gene lost 4 bases, with 12 bases spanning the gap. The CDR3 DNA reads TGCGCCAGCAGCCAACGAGCGGGTGAATACGAGCAGTACTTC. Translation: CASSQRAGEYEQYF.

This clonotype has a handful of counts. This chain links TRBV2 with TRBJ2-1, with D perhaps matching TRBD1 (5 bases). The germline V and J ends were trimmed by 1 base and 4 bases, with 17 bases remaining between them. The CDR3 sequence is 17 residues long. Germline V lookup: CDR1 SNHLY, CDR2 FYNNEI. CDR3: CASSEGLRWGVYNEQFF. CDR3 sequence (DNA): TGTGCCAGCAGTGAAGGGTTAAGGTGGGGCGTTTACAATGAGCAGTTCTTC. Together with reference TRBV2 and TRBJ2-1, the CDR3 gives the full variable domain: EPEVTQTPSHQVTQMGQEVILRCVPISNHLYFYWYRQILGQKVEFLVSFYNNEISEKSEIFDDQFSVERPDGSNFTLKIRSTKLEDSAMYFCASSEGLRWGVYNEQFFGPGTRLTVL.

This clonotype was found many times. The gene calls are TRBV3-1 and TRBJ2-1, with a possible D match to TRBD1 (5 bases). This CDR3 has 16 residues. V gave up 1 base and J gave up 4 bases, with 14 bases separating them. Germline CDR1 reads LGHDT; CDR2 reads YNNKEL (reference sequence). The CDR3 loop reads CASSQVMGQEYNEQFF. Here the CDR3 DNA reads TGTGCCAGCAGCCAAGTTATGGGGCAGGAATACAATGAGCAGTTCTTC.

The rearrangement uses TRBV15 and TRBJ2-7; 7 positions match TRBD2. The CDR3 extends over 14 amino acids. V lost 0 bases and J lost 5; bases outside the gene matches: 4. Germline CDR1 reads LNHNV; CDR2 reads YYDKDF (reference sequence). CDR3 amino acids: CATSRDDGRDEQYF. The CDR3 coding sequence is TGTGCCACCAGCAGAGACGATGGGAGGGACGAGCAGTACTTC. Based on the CDR3 plus reference TRBV15 and TRBJ2-7, the full variable domain is DAMVIQNPRYQVTQFGKPVTLSCSQTLNHNVMYWYQQKSSQAPKLLFHYYDKDFNNEADTPDNFQSRRPNTSFCFLDIRSPGLGDTAMYLCATSRDDGRDEQYFGPGTRLTVT.

Comments on this clonotype: This clone may be a read error of a much larger clone one base away. V gene TRBV28 combines with J gene TRBJ2-1, with 11 positions matching TRBD2. V lost 5 bases to trimming and J lost 8 bases; unmatched junction nucleotides: 14. This CDR3 is built from 17 residues. Germline V lookup: CDR1 MDHEN, CDR2 SYDVKM. Here the CDR3 DNA reads TGTGCCAGCAGTGGGACCGGGACTAGCGGTATTCGGGATGAGCAGTTCTTC. Residues: CASSGTGTSGIRDEQFF.

This sequence joins TRBV5-4 and TRBJ2-5; tentatively, D is TRBD1 or TRBD2 (5 bases each). Trimming removed 4 bases from V and 3 bases from J, with 19 bases in between. The CDR3 is 16 residues long. CDR1 and CDR2 from the germline V gene are SGHNT and YYREEE (reference sequence). The DNA of the CDR3 is TGTGCCAGCAGCCCCGTGGGGTCGGGGACCAAAGAGACCCAGTACTTC. As protein: CASSPVGSGTKETQYF.

The J gene is TRBJ2-7, the V gene TRBV3-1, with D uncertain. Trimming left V 1 base short and J 2 bases short, with 12 bases between. From germline, CDR1 is LGHDT and CDR2 YNNKEL (reference sequence). The CDR3 contains 15 residues. The CDR3 DNA sequence: TGTGCCAGCAGCCAAGGGCTACTATATACCTACGAGCAGTACTTC. Protein sequence: CASSQGLLYTYEQYF.